These 22 T cell receptor beta chains originate from one sample sequenced in a study of blood T cells in healthy people across ages (dated by TCRdb to the mid-2010s). To prepare the library, 5' RACE was applied. The sequencing machine was an Illumina HiSeq 2500. The second PCR ran for about 6 to 12 cycles and used a J-beta primer mix along with a sample-barcoded 5' primer. The public reads were reanalyzed by TCRdb: fastp trimming at Q25, MiXCR alignment, in-frame beta chains only. Identical CDR3 proteins give one entry, which carries the most common genes and DNA. This sample gives around 280,000 distinct CDR3 sequences in total; around 27% of them show up just once. The leading ten clones occupy 29% of the sample. Sequenced material: blood. These receptors were taken from a woman aged 70-85 years in good health.

The chain has TRBV5-4 and TRBJ2-4; 7 nucleotides line up with TRBD1. The CDR3 is made up of 13 amino acids. CDR1 and CDR2 from the germline V gene are SGHNT and YYREEE (reference sequence). V trimming: 4 bases; J trimming: 8 bases; junction bases outside the gene matches: 6. CDR3 nucleotide sequence: TGTGCCAGCAGCCACAGGGGTGAGGACATTCAGTACTTC. The encoded protein is CASSHRGEDIQYF.

The chain is built from TRBV29-1 and TRBJ2-7, with D possibly TRBD2 on 6 matching bases. CDR1 is SQVTM and CDR2 is ANQGSEA in the germline V gene. This CDR3 has 13 amino acids. Trimming removed 4 bases from V and 1 base from J, with 11 bases in between. The CDR3 sequence is CSVVRDGSYEQYF. CDR3 DNA: TGCAGCGTTGTGCGGGACGGGTCCTACGAGCAGTACTTC.

The V and J genes are TRBV5-1 and TRBJ1-4; D uncertain. The CDR3 loop spans 16 amino acids. Between the trimmed V and J ends, which lost 0 bases and 4 bases, there was a span of 13 bases. Germline assignment: CDR1 SGHRS and CDR2 YFSETQ. CDR3 in amino acids: CASSLAGGVLNEKLFF. In DNA form, the CDR3 reads TGCGCCAGCAGCTTGGCTGGCGGGGTACTTAATGAAAAACTGTTTTTT.

The V call is TRBV5-1, the J call TRBJ1-3, with unresolved D. There are 16 residues in the CDR3. The V gene lost 0 bases and the J gene lost 0 bases, with 10 bases spanning the gap. Germline CDR1 is SGHRS and CDR2 is YFSETQ. The CDR3 region has the DNA TGCGCCAGCAGCTTGGACGTAACGCGCTCTGGAAACACCATATATTTT. This encodes CASSLDVTRSGNTIYF.

This clonotype showed up just a few times. V is TRBV20-1 and J is TRBJ2-1; the D gene is possibly TRBD1 (5 bases). Trimming pared 5 bases from V and 4 bases from J, leaving 15 bases between. Germline V gene data show CDR1 as DFQATT and CDR2 as SNEGSKA (reference sequence). The CDR3 has 14 residues. The CDR3 region has the DNA TGCAGTGCTTTCCAGGGTTCGGGTTACAATGAGCAGTTCTTC. Amino acids: CSAFQGSGYNEQFF.

The chain joins TRBV20-1 to TRBJ1-6; D is perhaps TRBD1 (5 bases). V dropped 3 bases and J dropped 6 bases, with 15 bases sitting between them. The CDR3 has 15 residues. Germline values: CDR1 DFQATT, CDR2 SNEGSKA (reference sequence). CDR3 coding DNA: TGCAGTGCTAGTCTGGGGCCCACAGTTAATTCACCCCTCCACTTT. It translates to CSASLGPTVNSPLHF.

Notes on this clonotype: The junction does not match germline at one end; this may be a read error. The chain employs TRBV28 and TRBJ1-4; D uncertain. Per germline, CDR1 MDHEN and CDR2 SYDVKM. This CDR3 region has 16 residues. CDR3 residues: CASSPLPAGANEKLLF. DNA of the CDR3: TGTGCCAGCAGTCCGCTCCCGGCGGGTGCCAATGAAAAACTGCTTTTT. Filled out from reference TRBV28 and TRBJ1-4, the complete variable domain reads DVKVTQSSRYLVKRTGEKVFLECVQDMDHENMFWYRQDPGLGLRLIYFSYDVKMKEKGDIPEGYSVSREKKERFSLILESASTNQTSMYLCASSPLPAGANEKLLFGSGTQLSVL.

The chain recombines TRBV6-5 with TRBJ1-4, with 8 nucleotides matching TRBD1. In germline, CDR1 is MNHEY, CDR2 SVGAGI. J gave up 8 bases and V 5 bases, and 10 bases lay outside the gene matches. The CDR3 sequence is 15 residues long. This CDR3 reads CASSKQGGSGEKLFF. The CDR3 DNA reads TGTGCCAGCAGTAAACAGGGGGGGAGTGGGGAAAAACTGTTTTTT.

This clonotype occurred a few times. The chain links TRBV12-3 or TRBV12-4 to TRBJ1-2; TRBD1 is a possible D gene (6 bases). V was shortened by 6 bases and J by 6 bases, with 20 bases between the two germline ends. This CDR3 is built from 15 residues. CDR3 sequence (DNA): TGTGCCAGCAGCCTCTGGGGAGGGGGTTTCGATGGCTACACCTTC. As protein: CASSLWGGGFDGYTF.

The chain has TRBV20-1 and TRBJ1-1; tentatively, D is TRBD1 (6 bases). Germline lookup yields CDR1 DFQATT and CDR2 SNEGSKA (reference sequence). V lost 7 bases and J lost 3, with 15 bases in between. The CDR3 sequence is 13 residues long. CDR3 in amino acids: CSVPTGGDTEAFF. The CDR3 DNA reads as TGCAGTGTTCCGACAGGAGGGGACACTGAAGCTTTCTTT.

A few counts support this clonotype. The chain employs TRBV10-1 and TRBJ2-5; no reliable D call. The CDR3 runs to 11 residues. Germline values: CDR1 WNHNN, CDR2 SYGVQD (reference sequence). Trimming removed 9 bases at V and 1 base at J, with 6 bases between. The DNA for the CDR3 is TGCGCCAGGCGCCTCCAAGAGACCCAGTACTTC. It codes for CARRLQETQYF.

This clonotype occurred many times. The J gene is TRBJ2-1, the V gene TRBV5-1; 7 bases are a match to TRBD1. Germline CDR1 is SGHRS and CDR2 is YFSETQ. The CDR3 totals 14 residues. The V and J ends lost 3 bases and 5 bases, in that order; junction bases with no gene match: 5. The CDR3 region is CASSSRDSHNEQFF. Written as DNA, the CDR3 is TGCGCCAGCAGCTCGAGGGACAGTCACAATGAGCAGTTCTTC.

In this sample, this clonotype turned up many times. The V call is TRBV28, the J call TRBJ1-5; the D is unclear. The germline CDR1 and CDR2 sequences are MDHEN and SYDVKM. V was pared by 6 bases and J by 0 bases, with 12 bases between. CDR3 length equals 15 residues. This CDR3 is CASRVRLHSNQPQHF. CDR3 bases: TGTGCCAGCAGGGTCCGATTACATAGCAATCAGCCCCAGCATTTT.

About this clonotype itself: At one boundary the junction diverges from the germline segment, which might be a read error. The chain recombines TRBV5-1 with TRBJ2-6; D is possibly TRBD2 (6 bases). This CDR3 is 15 amino acids long. The germline V gene has CDR1 SGHRS and CDR2 YFSETQ. For the CDR3, the DNA is TGCGCCAGCAGCTTGGGAGGGACTGGGGCCAACGTCCTGATTTTC. It yields the protein CASSLGGTGANVLIF. The full variable domain, with the rest looked up from reference TRBV5-1 and TRBJ2-6, is KAGVTQTPRYLIKTRGQQVTLSCSPISGHRSVSWYQQTPGQGLQFLFEYFSETQRNKGNFPGRFSGRQFSNSRSEMNVSTLELGDSALYLCASSLGGTGANVLIFGAGSRLTVL.

The chain joins TRBV10-3 to TRBJ2-7; the match to TRBD1 covers 9 bases. The CDR3 runs to 14 residues. J gave up 6 bases and V 6 bases, and 9 bases lay outside the gene matches. In germline, CDR1 is ENHRY, CDR2 SYGVKD. The DNA of the CDR3 is TGTGCCATCAGACGGACAGGGGAGATAGGCGAGCAGTACTTC. Protein product: CAIRRTGEIGEQYF.

V gene TRBV6-2 or TRBV6-3 combines with J gene TRBJ2-7; the D gene is possibly TRBD2 (6 bases). Germline CDR1 reads MNHEY; CDR2 reads SVGEGT. The CDR3 covers 13 residues. The V end was cut by 7 bases, the J end by 4 bases, with 14 bases between. DNA of the CDR3: TGTGCCAGCAAGGCTAGCGCGGTGTACGAGCAGTACTTC. It specifies CASKASAVYEQYF.

The chain uses TRBV7-2 and TRBJ2-3; D may match TRBD1 or TRBD2 (6 bases each). The CDR3 loop spans 17 amino acids. V was trimmed by 8 bases and J by 0 bases, leaving 21 bases between them. Germline CDR1 reads SGHTA; CDR2 reads FQGNSA. The CDR3 coding sequence is TGTGCCAGCGACCAAGTTAGGGGGACTCCTAGCACAGATACGCAGTATTTT. Its protein product is CASDQVRGTPSTDTQYF.

V usage is TRBV6-5 and J usage is TRBJ1-2; no clear D. Germline V gene sequence: CDR1 MNHEY, CDR2 SVGAGI. Trimming removed 7 bases from V and 3 bases from J, with 12 bases in between. CDR3 length: 13 residues. The CDR3 nucleotides are TGTGCCAGCACCCTGGGCAGATACTATGGCTACACCTTC. Its protein is CASTLGRYYGYTF.

The sample holds one count of this clonotype. A much larger clone differs from this one at a single base, so this may be a read error. The chain combines TRBV12-3 or TRBV12-4 with TRBJ1-4; the D gene is possibly TRBD1 (6 bases). This CDR3 spans 15 amino acids. The CDR3 bases are TGTGCCAGCGGGCCCGGGGGCTCAACTAGTGAAAAACTGTTTTTT. It is translated as CASGPGGSTSEKLFF.

The chain links TRBV12-3 or TRBV12-4 to TRBJ2-3; either TRBD1 or TRBD2 may fit D (5 bases each). TRBJ2-1 explains the end of the DNA better; the J call may be wrong. The CDR3 extends over 15 amino acids. CDR3 nucleotides: TGTGCCAGCAGTTTCGGGACCGACGGAGGCAATGAGCAGTTCTTC. Translating it yields CASSFGTDGGNEQFF.

V and J are TRBV28 and TRBJ2-5; 9 bases line up with TRBD1. The end of the DNA fits TRBJ2-7 better, so the J call may be wrong. Germline CDR1 is MDHEN and CDR2 is SYDVKM. The CDR3 has 13 residues. The CDR3 is CASSLTGGDEQYF. The DNA for the CDR3 is TGTGCCAGCAGTTTAACAGGGGGCGACGAGCAGTACTTC.

In this sample, this clonotype turned up a few times. The chain has TRBV3-1 and TRBJ1-4; D is unresolved. There are 13 residues in the CDR3. In germline, CDR1 is LGHDT, CDR2 YNNKEL (reference sequence). Between the trimmed V and J ends, which lost 4 bases and 5 bases, there was a span of 8 bases. The CDR3 nucleotides are TGTGCCAGCAGCCGAGTGGTGAATGAAAAACTGTTTTTT. This translates into CASSRVVNEKLFF.